This T cell receptor beta chain was retrieved from a study of early T cells in non-severe SARS-CoV-2 infection. As for the study in general: Chains stayed unpaired after sequencing of bulk RNA from unsorted whole blood.

Individual cDNA molecules each received unique molecular identifiers attached to them. TCRdb itself ran the 5' RACE reads through MiXCR, one entry per CDR3 protein. Of about 50,000 distinct CDR3 sequences listed, 8% to 11% are singletons. This clonotype came up many times. The length of the CDR3 is 16 residues. V trimming: 3 bases; J trimming: 0 bases; junction bases outside the gene matches: 7. CDR1 and CDR2 (germline): SGHDN, FVKESK. The J gene is TRBJ2-5, the V gene TRBV14; 7 bases align to TRBD1. The sample was whole blood. This clonotype originated in an adult who was a healthcare worker with PCR-confirmed SARS-CoV-2 infection or an uninfected control (not recorded which). CDR3 sequence (DNA): TGTGCCAGCAGCCAGCGCTCGACAGGGTACCAAGAGACCCAGTACTTC. It specifies CASSQRSTGYQETQYF.